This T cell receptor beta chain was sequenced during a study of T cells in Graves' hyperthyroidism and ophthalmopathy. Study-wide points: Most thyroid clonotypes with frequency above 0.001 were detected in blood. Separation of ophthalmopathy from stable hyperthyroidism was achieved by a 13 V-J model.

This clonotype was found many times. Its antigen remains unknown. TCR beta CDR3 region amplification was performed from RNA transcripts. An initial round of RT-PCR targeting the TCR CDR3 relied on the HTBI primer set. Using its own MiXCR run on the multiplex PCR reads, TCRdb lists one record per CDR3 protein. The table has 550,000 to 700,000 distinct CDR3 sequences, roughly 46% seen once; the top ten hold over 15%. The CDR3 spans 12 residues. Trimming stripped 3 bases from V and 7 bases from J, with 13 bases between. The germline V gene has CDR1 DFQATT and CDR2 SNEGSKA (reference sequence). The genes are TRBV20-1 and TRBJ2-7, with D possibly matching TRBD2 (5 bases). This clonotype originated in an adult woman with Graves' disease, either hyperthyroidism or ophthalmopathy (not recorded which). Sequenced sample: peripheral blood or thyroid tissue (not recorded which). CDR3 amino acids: CSASPRGYEQYF. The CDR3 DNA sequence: TGCAGTGCTAGCCCGAGAGGGTATGAGCAGTACTTC.